This T cell receptor (beta chain) was found in a study of cytomegalovirus exposure and HLA in healthy donors. 13 Jbeta primers and 60 Vbeta primers were used for the PCR. Method: immunoSEQ multiplex PCR; TCRdb's copy keeps in-frame clones and lacks some. The sample table includes 200,000 or so clones. Sequencing was carried out using PBMCs. This clonotype was obtained from a girl aged 2 to 10 in good health and CMV-seropositive.

The CDR3 reads CASRGTGGIDQPQHF. CDR3 coding DNA: TGTGCCAGCAGGGGGACAGGGGGCATAGATCAGCCCCAGCATTTT. The chain carries TRBV2 and TRBJ1-5; the match to TRBD1 covers 12 bases. The junction had 5 bases not matched to a gene; V was cut back by 6 bases and J by 5 bases. CDR3 length: 15 amino acids. From germline, CDR1 is SNHLY and CDR2 FYNNEI.